The sequence of this T cell receptor beta chain was determined in a study of blood T cell repertoires in COVID-19. This clone was observed a handful of times. The CDR3 length is 17 residues. Germline CDR1 and CDR2: SNHLY and FYNNEI. V dropped 3 bases and J dropped 7; count of bases not matched to a gene: 9. Enrolled through a virtual design, the participants were between roughly 18 and 90 years of age and came from 24 US areas. The data were produced by immunoSEQ multiplex PCR, yet TCRdb's version contains in-frame clones alone and is incomplete. In the table there are around 340,000 clones, 88% of which are singletons.

The sample taken for sequencing was PBMCs or T cells enriched from blood (not recorded which). The receptor was derived from a woman aged 30 to 39 who had been exposed to COVID-19. This rearrangement joins TRBV2 to TRBJ2-2; TRBD2 aligns across 12 bases. The CDR3 loop is CASSERETSGSVGELFF. The CDR3 DNA reads TGTGCCAGCAGTGAGAGGGAGACTAGCGGGAGCGTCGGGGAGCTGTTTTTT.